The source of this TCR beta chain is a study of response to subunit inactivated influenza vaccine. TCRdb re-analysed the RT-PCR reads in MiXCR, keeping a single row per CDR3 protein. The table lists about 540,000 distinct CDR3 sequences, under 30% of them singletons. These data also featured in a second study, about T cells expressing NK-cell markers. That report adds: Libraries used 5'RACE template switching adding universal primer site and UMIs. Dominant NKG2C+ clonotypes made up roughly 1.0-8% of CD8+ T cells in several donors. There remained a lack of clarity about HCMV specificity of expanded NKG2C+ T cell clones.

Sequenced here: CD4+ T cells sorted from PBMCs, sampled 12 days after vaccination. The TCR sequence derives from a man in his fifties who received an inactivated influenza vaccine.

The CDR3 sequence: CASSQAGANEKLFF. The CDR3 coding sequence is TGTGCCAGCAGCCAAGCCGGGGCCAATGAAAAACTGTTTTTT. The chain recombines TRBV4-2 with TRBJ1-4, with D perhaps TRBD1 (5 bases). V was cut by 1 base and J by 5 bases, with 8 bases left in between. There are 14 residues in the CDR3. CDR1 and CDR2 (germline): LGHNA, YNFKEQ.